These 24 T cell receptor beta chains originate from one sample sequenced in a study of shared clonotypes between healthy human individuals (dated by TCRdb to about 2020). For the CD8 naive samples, CD45RO-negative cells were positively selected for CCR7, yielding a CD45RA+CCR7+ population from which TemRA cells were excluded. Libraries were built with the immunoSEQ multiplex PCR assay. Here the immuneACCESS table is served through TCRdb, limited to in-frame sequences with V and J called. Missing clones are a known gap in these copies; in checked studies unresolved V genes cover under half, and the rest lacks a known reason. The sample table contains millions of clones; only one count was recorded for less than 95% of them. Approximately 1.2% of the sample is in the top ten clones. Input material: naive CD8+ T cells sorted from blood. The cell subset or site label, as the study defines it: CD45RA+CCR7+. The receptors shown here come from a man between 18 and 29 years old in good health.

This chain links TRBV27 with TRBJ2-2; D perhaps matches TRBD1 (5 bases). Germline loops: CDR1 MNHEY, CDR2 SMNVEV (reference sequence). Trimming removed 3 bases at V and 7 bases at J, with 9 bases between. The CDR3 length is 13 residues. Written as DNA, the CDR3 is TGTGCCAGCAGTTTCGGCACAGGCGGGGAGCTGTTTTTT. It translates to CASSFGTGGELFF.

The chain employs TRBV29-1 and TRBJ2-7; perhaps D is TRBD1 or TRBD2 (6 bases each). Trimming stripped 3 bases from V and 3 bases from J, with 12 bases between. The CDR3 runs to 13 residues. Germline CDR1 reads SQVTM; CDR2 reads ANQGSEA. Written as DNA, the CDR3 is TGCAGCGTTGAGGGGGAGGACAGCTACGAGCAGTACTTC. It encodes CSVEGEDSYEQYF.

This sequence joins TRBV6-5 and TRBJ2-7, with D tentatively TRBD1 (5 bases). Trimming cost V 4 bases and J 3 bases, with 13 bases left between them. Germline assignment: CDR1 MNHEY and CDR2 SVGAGI. The CDR3 contains 14 residues. CDR3 DNA: TGTGCCAGCAGTTCTTACGACAGCCACTACGAGCAGTACTTC. It specifies CASSSYDSHYEQYF.

This CDR3 reads CASSPFGEGSGNTIYF. The CDR3 region has the DNA TGTGCCAGCTCCCCGTTTGGGGAGGGGTCTGGAAACACCATATATTTT. The chain has TRBV28 and TRBJ1-3; D possibly corresponds to TRBD1 (5 bases). Germline CDR1 is MDHEN and CDR2 is SYDVKM. The V end was cut by 8 bases, the J end by 1 base, with 18 bases between. The CDR3 has 16 residues.

A remark on this clone: Other DNA sequences from this sample encode an identical CDR3 as well. CDR3 in amino acids: CASRIDRGESPLHF. The CDR3 region has the DNA TGTGCCAGCAGGATAGATAGGGGCGAGTCACCCCTCCACTTT. The chain uses TRBV6-1 and TRBJ1-6; D is possibly TRBD1 (5 bases). CDR1 is MNHNS and CDR2 is SASEGT in the germline V gene. The CDR3 is 14 residues long. Trimming took off 6 bases at V and 10 bases at J, with 16 bases between the two ends.

The gene calls are TRBV4-1 and TRBJ2-2; D uncertain. Germline CDR1 MGHRA, CDR2 YSYEKL. The CDR3 covers 15 residues. V gave up 0 bases and J gave up 7 bases, with 12 bases separating them. For the CDR3, the DNA is TGCGCCAGCAGCCAAGACGGAAGGGCCGACGGGGAGCTGTTTTTT. Translation gives CASSQDGRADGELFF.

This chain links TRBV6-5 with TRBJ2-1; D is unclear. The CDR3 spans 16 residues. Trimming shortened V by 2 bases and J by 0 bases, and 11 bases separated the two germline ends. CDR1 is MNHEY and CDR2 is SVGAGI in the germline V gene. CDR3 sequence: CASSYERSYSYNEQFF. CDR3 nucleotide sequence: TGTGCCAGCAGTTACGAGCGCTCCTACTCCTACAATGAGCAGTTCTTC.

The chain joins TRBV2 to TRBJ2-3; 8 bases agree with TRBD1. From germline, CDR1 is SNHLY and CDR2 FYNNEI. The J segment lost 2 bases and the V segment lost 8 bases, leaving 12 bases of the junction unmatched. The CDR3 totals 16 residues. This CDR3 reads CASDQNRDRFTDTQYF. CDR3 nucleotides: TGTGCCAGCGACCAGAACCGGGACAGGTTCACAGATACGCAGTATTTT.

A note on this clone: Other DNA sequences of this sample code for an identical CDR3. CDR3 bases: TGTGCCAGCAGTCCGCTAGCGGGAGCGAGCACAGATACGCAGTATTTT. It codes for CASSPLAGASTDTQYF. The chain uses TRBV27 and TRBJ2-3; 10 bases are a match to TRBD2. Germline V gene data show CDR1 as MNHEY and CDR2 as SMNVEV (reference sequence). The CDR3 is 16 residues long. J was trimmed by 0 bases and V by 5 bases; bases with no gene match: 5.

The chain recombines TRBV29-1 with TRBJ1-2; D possibly corresponds to TRBD1 (6 bases). V was pared by 3 bases and J by 3 bases, with 11 bases between. CDR1 and CDR2 from the germline V gene are SQVTM and ANQGSEA. CDR3 size: 13 residues. CDR3 in DNA: TGCAGCGTTGACGCGGAGGGGGACTATGGCTACACCTTC. Its protein is CSVDAEGDYGYTF.

For this clone: The same CDR3 also results from other DNA sequences found in this sample. J is TRBJ2-5 and V is TRBV30; TRBD1 might be the D (6 bases). This CDR3 is 13 amino acids long. Trimming stripped 0 bases from V and 4 bases from J, with 9 bases between. The germline gives CDR1 GTSNPN, CDR2 SVGIG (reference sequence). In nucleotides, the CDR3 is TGTGCCTGGAGTGTACAGGGATCAGAGACCCAGTACTTC. This encodes CAWSVQGSETQYF.

The rearrangement links TRBV5-6 to TRBJ2-7; TRBD2 is a possible D gene (6 bases). V lost 4 bases to trimming and J lost 5 bases, with 10 bases between them. CDR3 length: 12 amino acids. Per the germline V gene, CDR1 is SGHDT and CDR2 is YYEEEE. This CDR3 is CASSIGGNEQYF. CDR3 sequence (DNA): TGTGCCAGCAGCATTGGGGGGAACGAGCAGTACTTC.

The J gene is TRBJ2-1, the V gene TRBV14; possible D gene TRBD1, 6 bases. Germline CDR1 is SGHDN and CDR2 is FVKESK. The CDR3 length is 14 residues. The V end was cut by 6 bases, the J end by 3 bases, with 12 bases between. This CDR3 is CASSQGWNYNEQFF. In DNA form, the CDR3 reads TGTGCCAGCAGTCAGGGGTGGAACTACAATGAGCAGTTCTTC.

V usage is TRBV10-2 and J usage is TRBJ2-1; 7 bases fit TRBD2. CDR1 WSHSY and CDR2 SAAADI come from the germline V gene. V shed 3 bases and J 0 bases; nucleotides not matched to a gene: 2. The CDR3 is made up of 15 amino acids. In nucleotides, the CDR3 is TGCGCCAGCAGTGAAACTAGCGCCTCCTACAATGAGCAGTTCTTC. This translates into CASSETSASYNEQFF.

The J gene is TRBJ2-7, the V gene TRBV10-3; the match to TRBD1 covers 8 bases. The CDR3 sequence is 14 residues long. V shed 6 bases and J 3 bases; nucleotides not matched to a gene: 7. From germline, CDR1 is ENHRY and CDR2 SYGVKD. CDR3 residues: CAIRETGEFYEQYF. CDR3 sequence (DNA): TGTGCCATCAGGGAGACAGGGGAGTTCTACGAGCAGTACTTC.

J is TRBJ1-1 and V is TRBV5-1; D remains ambiguous. Trimming took off 0 bases at V and 1 base at J, with 10 bases between the two ends. Germline V lookup: CDR1 SGHRS, CDR2 YFSETQ. The CDR3 loop spans 15 amino acids. CDR3 DNA: TGCGCCAGCAGCTTGGATAGCCTGCCGAACACTGAAGCTTTCTTT. This codes for CASSLDSLPNTEAFF.

The rearrangement links TRBV5-4 to TRBJ2-3; D gene ambiguous. The CDR3 loop spans 14 amino acids. CDR1 and CDR2 from the germline V gene are SGHNT and YYREEE (reference sequence). The germline V and J ends were trimmed by 3 bases and 0 bases, with 8 bases remaining between them. The CDR3 nucleotides are TGTGCCAGCAGCTCCCCATTTAGCACAGATACGCAGTATTTT. Residues: CASSSPFSTDTQYF.

This clone came up a few times. The sample holds other DNA sequences that translate to the same CDR3. The rearrangement joins TRBV4-1 to TRBJ1-1, with D uncertain. This CDR3 has 13 amino acids. Germline loops: CDR1 MGHRA, CDR2 YSYEKL. V lost 1 base and J lost 3, with 6 bases in between. DNA of the CDR3: TGCGCCAGCAGCCAAGTCGGCTACACTGAAGCTTTCTTT. This encodes CASSQVGYTEAFF.

The rearrangement links TRBV30 to TRBJ2-3; the D gene is possibly TRBD2 (6 bases). The ends were cut back, 4 bases at V and 2 bases at J, with 16 bases in the middle. Germline V lookup: CDR1 GTSNPN, CDR2 SVGIG (reference sequence). The CDR3 consists of 15 residues. CDR3: CAWNVEGLNTDTQYF. The CDR3 coding sequence is TGTGCCTGGAATGTCGAGGGACTTAACACAGATACGCAGTATTTT.

This clone was observed once. The rearrangement uses TRBV14 and TRBJ1-2; 7 bases align to TRBD1. The CDR3 loop spans 14 amino acids. The V segment lost 3 bases and the J segment 2 bases; nucleotides outside the gene matches: 3. CDR1 and CDR2 (germline): SGHDN, FVKESK. The CDR3 nucleotides are TGTGCCAGCAGCCACATGACAGGGAACTATGGCTACACCTTC. It translates to CASSHMTGNYGYTF.

The J gene is TRBJ2-2, the V gene TRBV4-1; D unclear. The CDR3 length is 15 residues. Per the germline V gene, CDR1 is MGHRA and CDR2 is YSYEKL. V lost 0 bases and J lost 5, with 10 bases in between. This chain's CDR3 is CASSQDRVDTGELFF. DNA of the CDR3: TGCGCCAGCAGCCAAGATAGGGTGGATACCGGGGAGCTGTTTTTT.

This chain connects TRBV5-1 to TRBJ2-7; D unclear. The CDR3 is 12 amino acids. From germline, CDR1 is SGHRS and CDR2 YFSETQ. V was cut by 1 base and J by 6 bases, with 8 bases left in between. The CDR3 sequence: CASSLPRGEQYF. The CDR3 nucleotides read TGCGCCAGCAGCTTGCCCCGTGGCGAGCAGTACTTC.

This chain links TRBV11-2 with TRBJ1-1; 8 bases agree with TRBD1. The J segment lost 3 bases and the V segment lost 8 bases, leaving 8 bases of the junction unmatched. CDR1 is SGHAT, CDR2 FQNNGV, per germline. The CDR3 length is 14 residues. The CDR3 DNA follows: TGTGCCAGCCAACCCCCGGACAGGGACACTGAAGCTTTCTTT. It translates to CASQPPDRDTEAFF.

The CDR3 loop reads CAISESATDTQYF. CDR3 DNA sequence: TGTGCCATCAGTGAGTCAGCCACAGATACGCAGTATTTT. The chain joins TRBV10-3 to TRBJ2-3; D ambiguous. Trimming cost V 0 bases and J 2 bases, with 3 bases left between them. From germline, CDR1 is ENHRY and CDR2 SYGVKD. CDR3 size: 13 residues.